This passage covers 17 T cell receptor beta chains from one sample sequenced in a study of blood T cell repertoires in COVID-19. Sequencing was performed with immunoSEQ multiplex PCR; in TCRdb, only in-frame clones are kept and a portion is missing. The sample records 30,000 to 45,000 clones, approximately 80% being singletons. Sequencing used peripheral blood. Receptors originate from a man aged 55 to 70 in a cohort sampled during active COVID-19.

The chain's CDR3 is CASSQQPNYGYTF. The CDR3 region has the DNA TGCGCCAGCAGCCAACAGCCTAACTATGGCTACACCTTC. This chain connects TRBV5-1 to TRBJ1-2; D unresolved. The CDR3 has 13 amino acids. Germline assignment: CDR1 SGHRS and CDR2 YFSETQ. V was pared by 4 bases and J by 0 bases, with 7 bases between.

CDR3 amino acids: CASSHRIGETQYF. CDR3 DNA: TGTGCCAGCAGCCACAGGATCGGGGAGACCCAGTACTTC. The rearrangement joins TRBV6-5 to TRBJ2-5; perhaps TRBD1 as D (5 bases). V shed 6 bases and J shed 5 bases, with 13 bases lying between them. There are 13 residues in the CDR3. CDR1 and CDR2 (germline): MNHEY, SVGAGI.

This rearrangement joins TRBV27 to TRBJ2-6, with 9 nucleotides matching TRBD1. The CDR3 runs 15 residues. With V trimmed by 8 bases and J by 2 bases, 4 bases remained unmatched. Germline V CDR1 and CDR2: MNHEY, SMNVEV (reference sequence). DNA for the CDR3: TGTGCCAGCCGAACAGGGGGCGCTGGGGCCAACGTCCTGACTTTC. Translating gives CASRTGGAGANVLTF.

The chain employs TRBV11-2 and TRBJ2-1; tentatively, D is TRBD2 (6 bases). This CDR3 is 14 amino acids long. Deletions cut 5 bases from V and 5 bases from J, with 13 bases between. Germline assignment: CDR1 SGHAT and CDR2 FQNNGV. CDR3 loop: CASSLHRLDNEQFF. For the CDR3, the DNA is TGTGCCAGCAGCCTCCATCGACTAGACAATGAGCAGTTCTTC.

The rearrangement uses TRBV18 and TRBJ2-3, with 9 bases fitting TRBD1. The CDR3 sequence is 13 residues long. Germline V gene sequence: CDR1 KGHSH, CDR2 LQKENI. With V trimmed by 6 bases and J by 12 bases, 10 bases remained unmatched. CDR3 nucleotide sequence: TGTGCCAGCTCTCGAGAGACAGGGGGTGCACAGTATTTT. Its protein is CASSRETGGAQYF. The full variable domain, rest sourced from reference TRBV18 and TRBJ2-3, is NAGVMQNPRHLVRRRGQEARLRCSPMKGHSHVYWYRQLPEEGLKFMVYLQKENIIDESGMPKERFSAEFPKEGPSILRIQQVVRGDSAAYFCASSRETGGAQYFGPGTRLTVL.

Only one count was recorded for this clone. In DNA, the CDR3 is TGTGCCACGGGGGGTAGCACAGATACGCAGTATTTT. Translated: CATGGSTDTQYF. The V and J genes are TRBV24-1 and TRBJ2-3, with D possibly matching TRBD2 (6 bases). CDR1 KGHDR and CDR2 SFDVKD come from the germline V gene. There are 12 residues in the CDR3. Between the trimmed V and J ends, which lost 10 bases and 0 bases, there was a span of 7 bases.

This clone was seen a single time. This sequence joins TRBV10-3 and TRBJ2-1; D is perhaps TRBD2 (5 bases). The germline V and J ends were trimmed by 10 bases and 5 bases, with 18 bases remaining between them. This CDR3 contains 14 residues. The germline CDR1 and CDR2 sequences are ENHRY and SYGVKD. The CDR3 DNA reads as TGTGCCACCGTCGAGCGGCCTCAAGACAATGAGCAGTTCTTC. It specifies CATVERPQDNEQFF.

The chain uses TRBV5-5 and TRBJ2-7; D is possibly TRBD1 (5 bases). The CDR3 loop spans 14 amino acids. V was clipped by 1 base and J by 0 bases, with 8 bases between them. CDR1 and CDR2 (germline): SGHKS, YYEKEE (reference sequence). DNA for the CDR3: TGTGCCAGCAGCTTGCAGGGTAGCTCCTACGAGCAGTACTTC. The encoded protein is CASSLQGSSYEQYF.

V usage is TRBV5-1 and J usage is TRBJ1-1; possibly TRBD1 for D (5 bases). In germline, CDR1 is SGHRS, CDR2 YFSETQ. The length of the CDR3 is 11 residues. Trimming took off 0 bases at V and 8 bases at J, with 5 bases between the two ends. CDR3 DNA sequence: TGCGCCAGCAGCTTGGACAGGGAAGCTTTCTTT. It codes for CASSLDREAFF.

V usage is TRBV10-3 and J usage is TRBJ2-2; a weak D match, TRBD1 (5 bases). The CDR3 sequence is 16 residues long. Germline V lookup: CDR1 ENHRY, CDR2 SYGVKD. Trimming shortened V by 2 bases and J by 1 base, and 11 bases separated the two germline ends. The CDR3 protein is CAISERQGRNTGELFF. CDR3 coding DNA: TGTGCCATCAGTGAGCGGCAGGGAAGGAACACCGGGGAGCTGTTTTTT.

The chain is built from TRBV19 and TRBJ1-6, with a tentative D call TRBD1 (6 bases). Trimming shortened V by 1 base and J by 10 bases, and 17 bases separated the two germline ends. There are 16 residues in the CDR3. CDR1 is LNHDA, CDR2 SQIVND, per germline (reference sequence). This chain's CDR3 is CASSIGDNGLASPLHF. CDR3 nucleotide sequence: TGTGCCAGTAGTATAGGGGACAATGGGTTGGCGTCACCCCTCCACTTT. The entire variable domain, with the rest obtained from reference TRBV19 and TRBJ1-6, is as follows: DGGITQSPKYLFRKEGQNVTLSCEQNLNHDAMYWYRQDPGQGLRLIYYSQIVNDFQKGDIAEGYSVSREKKESFPLTVTSAQKNPTAFYLCASSIGDNGLASPLHFGNGTRLTVT.

The J gene is TRBJ1-2, the V gene TRBV5-1; 7 bases map to TRBD1. CDR3 length equals 13 residues. After removal of 3 bases from V and 8 bases from J, the junction contained 7 bases not matched to a gene. Germline V gene lookup returns CDR1 SGHRS and CDR2 YFSETQ. CDR3 bases: TGCGCCAGCAGCTCTGGACAGGCCGAGGGCTACACCTTC. Protein: CASSSGQAEGYTF.

The chain couples TRBV6-1 to TRBJ2-7, with TRBD2 matching 7 bases. Trimming took 0 bases from V and 5 from J; bases not matched to a gene: 7. The CDR3 length is 15 residues. CDR1 and CDR2 from the germline V gene are MNHNS and SASEGT. The DNA for the CDR3 is TGTGCCAGCAGTGAAGCCCCTAGCGGACACGACGAGCAGTACTTC. It yields the protein CASSEAPSGHDEQYF.

The chain couples TRBV28 to TRBJ1-4; D is uncertain. The CDR3 covers 14 residues. The germline V and J ends were trimmed by 9 bases and 11 bases, with 22 bases remaining between them. Germline loops: CDR1 MDHEN, CDR2 SYDVKM. CDR3 sequence: CASLDGAGLGKLFF. The CDR3 bases are TGTGCCAGTCTCGACGGTGCGGGATTGGGGAAACTGTTTTTT.

V is TRBV11-2 and J is TRBJ1-1; no definite D call. The germline V gene encodes CDR1 SGHAT and CDR2 FQNNGV. V was shortened by 1 base and J by 0 bases, with 6 bases between the two germline ends. This CDR3 contains 14 residues. This chain's CDR3 is CASSLATVNTEAFF. As DNA, the CDR3 is TGTGCCAGCAGCTTAGCTACAGTGAACACTGAAGCTTTCTTT.

The chain joins TRBV30 to TRBJ2-3; D remains unclear. The CDR3 loop spans 14 amino acids. The V gene lost 0 bases and the J gene lost 5 bases, with 12 bases spanning the gap. Germline-derived CDR1 and CDR2 are GTSNPN and SVGIG (reference sequence). CDR3 sequence: CAWSVLRKGDTQYF. CDR3 in DNA: TGTGCCTGGAGTGTACTGCGGAAAGGAGATACGCAGTATTTT.

The chain joins TRBV5-8 to TRBJ1-2; D remains unclear. CDR1 and CDR2 (germline): SGHTS, YDEGEE. Trimming shortened V by 0 bases and J by 2 bases, and 20 bases separated the two germline ends. The CDR3 has 18 amino acids. DNA of the CDR3: TGTGCCAGCAGCTTGGATCGACACGGGAGTCTACCCAACTATGGCTACACCTTC. Translating gives CASSLDRHGSLPNYGYTF. The variable domain in full, completed from reference TRBV5-8 and TRBJ1-2, reads EAGVTQSPTHLIKTRGQQATLRCSPISGHTSVYWYQQALGLGLQFLLWYDEGEERNRGNFPPRFSGRQFPNYSSELNVNALELEDSALYLCASSLDRHGSLPNYGYTFGSGTRLTVV.